These T cell receptor beta chains were read from a single sample in a study of blood T cell repertoires in COVID-19. Profiling relied on immunoSEQ multiplex PCR, and the TCRdb table lists in-frame clones only, not all of them. The sample includes about 250,000 clones, under 90% of them seen just once. Sequenced material: PBMCs or T cells enriched from blood (not recorded which). The receptors derive from a man between 40 and 49 years old who had recovered from COVID-19. Both conserved end residues are part of each CDR3. Fields, in order: J gene, V gene, CDR3 protein.

j_call: TRBJ2-7
v_call: TRBV9
cdr3_aa: CASGRSSYEQYF

j_call: TRBJ1-1
v_call: TRBV30
cdr3_aa: CAGRQGPNTEAFF

j_call: TRBJ2-3
v_call: TRBV28
cdr3_aa: CATLVGTRNTDTQYF

j_call: TRBJ1-1
v_call: TRBV27
cdr3_aa: CASSTTGRGTEAFF

j_call: TRBJ2-1
v_call: TRBV7-2
cdr3_aa: CASSAGTSSYNEQFF

j_call: TRBJ1-1
v_call: TRBV19
cdr3_aa: CASSEGMNTEAFF

j_call: TRBJ1-1
v_call: TRBV19
cdr3_aa: CATGQTNTEAFF

j_call: TRBJ2-7
v_call: TRBV5-1
cdr3_aa: CASSVQGYEQYF

j_call: TRBJ1-1
v_call: TRBV3-1/TRBV3-2
cdr3_aa: CASSQESSWTGGAFF

j_call: TRBJ2-7
v_call: TRBV7-2
cdr3_aa: CASSARLLDSYEQYF